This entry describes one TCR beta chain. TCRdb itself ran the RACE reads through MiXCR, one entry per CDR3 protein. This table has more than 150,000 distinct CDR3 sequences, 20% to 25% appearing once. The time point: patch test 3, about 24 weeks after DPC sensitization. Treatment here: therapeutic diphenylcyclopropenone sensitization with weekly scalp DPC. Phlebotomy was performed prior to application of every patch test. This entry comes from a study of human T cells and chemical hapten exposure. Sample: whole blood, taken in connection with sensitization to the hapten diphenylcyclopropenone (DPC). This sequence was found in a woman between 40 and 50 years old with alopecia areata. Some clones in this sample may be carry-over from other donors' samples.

DNA of the CDR3: TGTGCCAGCGGGACTACATACGTAACCGGGGAGCTGTTTTTT. Amino acids: CASGTTYVTGELFF. The chain recombines TRBV28 with TRBJ2-2, with 7 bases identical to TRBD2. The ends lost 8 bases at V and 5 bases at J; junction bases unmatched: 8. Germline CDR1 MDHEN, CDR2 SYDVKM. This CDR3 region has 14 residues.